This is a list of T cell receptor beta chains from one sample in a study of T cell responses to AZD1222 COVID-19 vaccine. Clones were read by immunoSEQ multiplex PCR, and TCRdb kept only the in-frame ones, dropping some. In the table there are 65,000 to 70,000 clones, about three quarters of which are singletons. Material: peripheral blood, obtained on day 0 of AZD1222 vaccination. The receptors here all came from an adult in good health. Each CDR3 is given with its conserved first and last residue. D genes are given only for firm matches. Not all rows give a size; the values are once, few, many and, for expanded clones, a class.

j_call d_call v_call clone_size cdr3_nt cdr3_aa
TRBJ1-4 TRBD1 TRBV4-1 - TGCGCCAGCAGCCCCAGGGACAGGCTTAATGAAAAACTGTTTTTT CASSPRDRLNEKLFF
TRBJ1-6 - TRBV30 - TGTGCCTGGCACTCCGGGAACTATAATTCACCCCTCCACTTT CAWHSGNYNSPLHF
TRBJ1-5 TRBD1 TRBV10-3 few TGTGCCATCAGTGAAGGGGGCCCGGGACAGCCCCAGCATTTT CAISEGGPGQPQHF
TRBJ2-1 TRBD2 TRBV2 - TGTGCCAGCAGCGACCTAGCGGGGGGGGACAATGAGCAGTTCTTC CASSDLAGGDNEQFF
TRBJ2-7 - TRBV7-6 - TGTGCCAGCAGCTTAGGGCAGCCCTCTTCCTACGAGCAGTACTTC CASSLGQPSSYEQYF
TRBJ2-5 - TRBV3-1/TRBV3-2 - TGTGCCAGCAGCCAAGCTTCCCGGGGGCCCCAAGAGACCCAGTACTTC CASSQASRGPQETQYF
TRBJ1-2 - TRBV2 many TGTGCCAGCAGTGAATTGGGTACAGGGTATGGCTACACCTTC CASSELGTGYGYTF
TRBJ2-3 TRBD2 TRBV3-1/TRBV3-2 - TGTGCCAGCAGCCAAAATCCGGGGATAGCGGGGGGGACTAGCACAGATACGCAGTATTTT CASSQNPGIAGGTSTDTQYF
TRBJ1-1 TRBD1 TRBV11-2 - TGTGCCACAAGGGACAGGGAAAACACTGAAGCTTTCTTT CATRDRENTEAFF
TRBJ1-6 - TRBV2 - TGTGCCAGCAACGAGGGGGCCTATAATTCACCCCTCCACTTT CASNEGAYNSPLHF
TRBJ1-6 - TRBV6-5 - TGTGCCAGCAGGTTTCAGTTAGGGTCACCCCTCCACTTT CASRFQLGSPLHF
TRBJ1-5 TRBD1 TRBV6-5 - TGTGCCAGCAGAAAGGACAGGGGGGGGGATCAGCCCCAGCATTTT CASRKDRGGDQPQHF
TRBJ1-4 TRBD1 TRBV2 - TGTGCCAGCAGACCTTATGCGGGACAGTTAAATGAAAAACTGTTTTTT CASRPYAGQLNEKLFF
TRBJ1-2 - TRBV5-6 once TGTGCCAGCAGCCAAGGGGATGGGGTCTATGGCTACACCTTC CASSQGDGVYGYTF
TRBJ2-1 TRBD2 TRBV6-5 - TGTGCCAGCAGTTCCGACGGGGGGGGATACAATGAGCAGTTCTTC CASSSDGGGYNEQFF
TRBJ1-1 - TRBV4-3 - TGCGCCAGCAGCCAAGATATGGAGGGATGGACTGAAGCTTTCTTT CASSQDMEGWTEAFF
TRBJ1-4 - TRBV30 - TGTGCCTGGAGAGGCCCGGCGCTGGAAAAACTGTTTTTT CAWRGPALEKLFF
TRBJ2-7 - TRBV7-2 few TGTGCCAGCAGTACACAAGGATCCTACGAGCAGTACTTC CASSTQGSYEQYF
TRBJ2-3 TRBD2 TRBV6-2/TRBV6-3 - TGTGCCAGCAGTTTGGGGACTAGTAGCGATACGCAGTATTTT CASSLGTSSDTQYF